One sample yielded the 11 T cell receptor beta chains listed below, sequenced in a study of shared clonotypes between healthy human individuals. Libraries were prepared by immunoSEQ multiplex PCR; TCRdb keeps only in-frame clonotypes and omits some of them. The sample lists under 600,000 clones, 97% occurring once. The sample consisted of naive CD4+ T cells sorted from blood. The subset denotes: CD45RA+ positively selected. All receptors come from a woman aged 30 to 39 in good health.

The chain combines TRBV2 with TRBJ1-2; D unresolved. Germline V CDR1 and CDR2: SNHLY, FYNNEI. Trimming left V 8 bases short and J 3 bases short, with 10 bases between. The CDR3 contains 12 residues. The CDR3 loop reads CASGRLYYGYTF. The CDR3 DNA reads TGTGCCAGCGGAAGGTTGTACTATGGCTACACCTTC. Using reference TRBV2 and TRBJ1-2 for the parts outside the CDR3, the full variable domain is EPEVTQTPSHQVTQMGQEVILRCVPISNHLYFYWYRQILGQKVEFLVSFYNNEISEKSEIFDDQFSVERPDGSNFTLKIRSTKLEDSAMYFCASGRLYYGYTFGSGTRLTVV.

The rearrangement joins TRBV11-3 to TRBJ2-2; D unclear. V lost 5 bases to trimming and J lost 2 bases, with 9 bases between them. CDR1 and CDR2 from the germline V gene are SGHNT and YENEEA. There are 14 residues in the CDR3. The CDR3, as DNA: TGTGCCAGCAGCGCTCGGGCCAACACCGGGGAGCTGTTTTTT. Protein product: CASSARANTGELFF.

The V call is TRBV6-5, the J call TRBJ1-1, with 7 bases matching TRBD1. Germline V gives CDR1 MNHEY, CDR2 SVGAGI. Germline trimming cut 6 bases from V and 0 bases from J; bases unmatched to any gene: 4. The length of the CDR3 is 14 residues. The CDR3 loop is CASSRDRVNTEAFF. The CDR3 DNA reads TGTGCCAGCAGCCGAGACAGGGTGAACACTGAAGCTTTCTTT.

This rearrangement joins TRBV28 to TRBJ1-6; D perhaps matches TRBD1 (5 bases). The germline V gene has CDR1 MDHEN and CDR2 SYDVKM. Trimming shortened V by 6 bases and J by 9 bases, and 15 bases separated the two germline ends. The CDR3 totals 14 residues. CDR3 residues: CASSRDGAGSPLHF. In DNA, the CDR3 is TGTGCCAGCAGCCGGGACGGCGCGGGTTCACCCCTCCACTTT.

This clone was recorded only once. The rearrangement links TRBV18 to TRBJ1-2; TRBD1 agrees at 7 bases. In germline, CDR1 is KGHSH, CDR2 LQKENI. There are 14 residues in the CDR3. Trimming cost V 3 bases and J 4 bases; bases outside gene matches: 5. The CDR3 spells CASSPDRESYGYTF. DNA of the CDR3: TGTGCCAGCTCACCTGACAGGGAATCCTATGGCTACACCTTC.

The chain recombines TRBV5-1 with TRBJ1-5; 9 positions agree with TRBD1. CDR3 length equals 14 residues. Germline assignment: CDR1 SGHRS and CDR2 YFSETQ. V shed 4 bases, J shed 4 bases, and the junction held 3 bases outside the gene matches. The CDR3 reads CASSTTGGNQPQHF. CDR3 sequence (DNA): TGCGCCAGCAGCACGACAGGGGGTAATCAGCCCCAGCATTTT. Looking up the rest from reference TRBV5-1 and TRBJ1-5 gives the full variable domain: KAGVTQTPRYLIKTRGQQVTLSCSPISGHRSVSWYQQTPGQGLQFLFEYFSETQRNKGNFPGRFSGRQFSNSRSEMNVSTLELGDSALYLCASSTTGGNQPQHFGDGTRLSIL.

The chain carries TRBV6-5 and TRBJ2-5, with a tentative D call TRBD1 (6 bases). This CDR3 has 15 residues. Per the germline V gene, CDR1 is MNHEY and CDR2 is SVGAGI. Trimming took off 2 bases at V and 5 bases at J, with 15 bases between the two ends. CDR3 in DNA: TGTGCCAGCAGTTACCCATCCAGGGGCAGGGAGACCCAGTACTTC. It codes for CASSYPSRGRETQYF.

V and J are TRBV7-6 and TRBJ2-5; D is ambiguous. V was clipped by 3 bases and J by 0 bases, with 17 bases between them. Germline CDR1 and CDR2: SGHVS and FNYEAQ. This CDR3 region has 17 residues. CDR3: CASSFLQVELYQETQYF. The DNA of the CDR3 is TGTGCCAGCAGCTTTCTTCAGGTAGAACTGTACCAAGAGACCCAGTACTTC.

This clone was counted once. V gene TRBV10-3 combines with J gene TRBJ2-5, with D possibly called TRBD1 or TRBD2 (5 bases each). The CDR3 has 11 residues. Germline values: CDR1 ENHRY, CDR2 SYGVKD. The V end lost 8 bases, the J end lost 4 bases, and 8 bases lay between the germline ends. This CDR3 reads CAIGGGETQYF. CDR3 nucleotide sequence: TGTGCCATCGGGGGTGGAGAGACCCAGTACTTC.

The CDR3 bases are TGTGCCAGCAGTTTGAACCGGGACACCAATGAGCAGTTCTTC. Translation gives CASSLNRDTNEQFF. The rearrangement links TRBV7-3 to TRBJ2-1; D perhaps matches TRBD1 (6 bases). The V and J ends lost 6 bases and 6 bases respectively, with 15 bases between them. The germline gives CDR1 SGHTA, CDR2 FQGTGA. CDR3 length: 14 residues.

The V gene is TRBV28, the J gene TRBJ2-2; D remains unclear. This CDR3 region has 14 residues. Trimming removed 5 bases from V and 0 bases from J, with 7 bases in between. CDR1 MDHEN and CDR2 SYDVKM come from the germline V gene. In nucleotides, the CDR3 is TGTGCCAGCAGTACAGCGACGAACACCGGGGAGCTGTTTTTT. This encodes CASSTATNTGELFF.